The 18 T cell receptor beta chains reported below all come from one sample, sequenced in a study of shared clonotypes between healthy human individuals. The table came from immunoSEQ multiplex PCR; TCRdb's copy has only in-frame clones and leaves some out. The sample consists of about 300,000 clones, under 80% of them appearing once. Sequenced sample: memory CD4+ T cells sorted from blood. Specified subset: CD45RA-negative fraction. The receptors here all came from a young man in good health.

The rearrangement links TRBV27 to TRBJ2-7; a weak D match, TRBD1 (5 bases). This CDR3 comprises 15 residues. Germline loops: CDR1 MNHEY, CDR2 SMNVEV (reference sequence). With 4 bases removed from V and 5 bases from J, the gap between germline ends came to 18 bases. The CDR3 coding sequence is TGTGCCAGCAGTTCCCCCGTCAGGGATTCCCACGAGCAGTACTTC. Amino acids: CASSSPVRDSHEQYF.

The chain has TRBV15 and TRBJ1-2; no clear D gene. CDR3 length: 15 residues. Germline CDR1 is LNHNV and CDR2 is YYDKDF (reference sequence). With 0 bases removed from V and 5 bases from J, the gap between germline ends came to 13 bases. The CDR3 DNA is TGTGCCACCAGCAGAGATTTACCGTCGGGGTATGGCTACACCTTC. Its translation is CATSRDLPSGYGYTF.

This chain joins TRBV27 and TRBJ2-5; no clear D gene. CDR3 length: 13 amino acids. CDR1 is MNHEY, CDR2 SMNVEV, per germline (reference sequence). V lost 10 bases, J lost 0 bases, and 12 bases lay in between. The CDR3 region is CATSAEYQETQYF. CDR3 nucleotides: TGTGCCACCTCGGCGGAGTACCAAGAGACCCAGTACTTC.

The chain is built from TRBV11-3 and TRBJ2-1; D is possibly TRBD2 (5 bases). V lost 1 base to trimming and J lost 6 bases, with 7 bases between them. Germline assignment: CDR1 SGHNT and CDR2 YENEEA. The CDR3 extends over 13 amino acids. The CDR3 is CASSLVEGNEQFF. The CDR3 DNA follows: TGTGCCAGCAGCTTAGTAGAGGGCAATGAGCAGTTCTTC.

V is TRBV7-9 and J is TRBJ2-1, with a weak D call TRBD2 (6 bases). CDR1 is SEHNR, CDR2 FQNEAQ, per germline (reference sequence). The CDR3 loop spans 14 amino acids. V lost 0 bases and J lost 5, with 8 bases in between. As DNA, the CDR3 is TGTGCCAGCAGCTTAGCCGGGACTCACAATGAGCAGTTCTTC. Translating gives CASSLAGTHNEQFF.

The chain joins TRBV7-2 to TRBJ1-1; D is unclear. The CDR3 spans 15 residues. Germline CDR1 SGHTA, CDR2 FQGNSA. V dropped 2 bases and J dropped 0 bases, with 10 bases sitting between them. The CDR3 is CASSLSLRMNTEAFF. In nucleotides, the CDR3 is TGTGCCAGCAGCTTATCTTTACGAATGAACACTGAAGCTTTCTTT.

CDR3 coding DNA: TGTGCCAGCAGCTTGAAGCGTAATGAAAAACTGTTTTTT. It specifies CASSLKRNEKLFF. The gene calls are TRBV5-8 and TRBJ1-4; D is unclear. Per the germline V gene, CDR1 is SGHTS and CDR2 is YDEGEE. Trimming removed 1 base at V and 4 bases at J, with 5 bases between. The CDR3 contains 13 residues.

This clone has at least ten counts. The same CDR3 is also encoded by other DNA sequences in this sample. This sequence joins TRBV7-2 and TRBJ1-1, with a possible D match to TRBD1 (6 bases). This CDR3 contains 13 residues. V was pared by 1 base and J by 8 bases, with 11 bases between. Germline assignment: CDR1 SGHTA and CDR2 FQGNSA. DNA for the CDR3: TGTGCCAGCAGCTTAGGGGGGACACTGGAAGCTTTCTTT. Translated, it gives CASSLGGTLEAFF.

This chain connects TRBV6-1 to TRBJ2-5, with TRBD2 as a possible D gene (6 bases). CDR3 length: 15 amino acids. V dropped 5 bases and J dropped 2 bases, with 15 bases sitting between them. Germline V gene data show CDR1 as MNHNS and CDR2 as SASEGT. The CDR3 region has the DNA TGTGCCAGCAGTTTCGGGACTTGGAGACAAGAGACCCAGTACTTC. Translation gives CASSFGTWRQETQYF.

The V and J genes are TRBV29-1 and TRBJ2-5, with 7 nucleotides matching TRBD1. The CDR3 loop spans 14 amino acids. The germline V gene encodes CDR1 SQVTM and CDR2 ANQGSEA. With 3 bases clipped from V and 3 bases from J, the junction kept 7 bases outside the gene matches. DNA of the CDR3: TGCAGCGTTGATCTGGACAGGTGGGAAGAGACCCAGTACTTC. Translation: CSVDLDRWEETQYF.

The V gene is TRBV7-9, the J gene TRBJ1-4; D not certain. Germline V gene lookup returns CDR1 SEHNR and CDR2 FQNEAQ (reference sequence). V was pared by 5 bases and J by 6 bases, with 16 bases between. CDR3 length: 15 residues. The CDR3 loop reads CASSPKWVDDEKLFF. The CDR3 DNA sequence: TGTGCCAGCAGCCCCAAGTGGGTTGACGATGAAAAACTGTTTTTT.

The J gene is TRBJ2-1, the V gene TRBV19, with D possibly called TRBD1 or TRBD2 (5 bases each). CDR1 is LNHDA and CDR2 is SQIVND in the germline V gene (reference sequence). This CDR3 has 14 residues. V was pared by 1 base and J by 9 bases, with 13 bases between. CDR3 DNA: TGTGCCAGTAGTATAGGGCAGGGACGGGGTGAGCAGTTCTTC. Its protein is CASSIGQGRGEQFF.

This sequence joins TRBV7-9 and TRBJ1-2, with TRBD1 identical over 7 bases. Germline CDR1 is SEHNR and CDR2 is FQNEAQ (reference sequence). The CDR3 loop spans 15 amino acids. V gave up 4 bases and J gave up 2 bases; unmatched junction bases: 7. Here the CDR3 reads CASSYLQGTNYGYTF. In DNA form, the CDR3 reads TGTGCCAGCAGCTATCTACAGGGGACAAACTATGGCTACACCTTC.

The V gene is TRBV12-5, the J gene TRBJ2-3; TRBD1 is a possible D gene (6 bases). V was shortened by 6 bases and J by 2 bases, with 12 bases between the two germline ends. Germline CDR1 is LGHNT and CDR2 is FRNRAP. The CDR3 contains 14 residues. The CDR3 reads CASGTGQTTDTQYF. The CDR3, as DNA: TGTGCTAGTGGCACCGGACAGACCACAGATACGCAGTATTTT.

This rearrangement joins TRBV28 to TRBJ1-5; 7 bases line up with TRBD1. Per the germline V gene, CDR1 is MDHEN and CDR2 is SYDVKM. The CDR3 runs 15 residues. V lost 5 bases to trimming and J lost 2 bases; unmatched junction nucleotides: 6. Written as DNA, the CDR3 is TGTGCCAGCAGTCCAATCGGACAGGGCAATCAGCCCCAGCATTTT. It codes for CASSPIGQGNQPQHF. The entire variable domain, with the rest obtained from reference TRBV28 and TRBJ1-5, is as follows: DVKVTQSSRYLVKRTGEKVFLECVQDMDHENMFWYRQDPGLGLRLIYFSYDVKMKEKGDIPEGYSVSREKKERFSLILESASTNQTSMYLCASSPIGQGNQPQHFGDGTRLSIL.

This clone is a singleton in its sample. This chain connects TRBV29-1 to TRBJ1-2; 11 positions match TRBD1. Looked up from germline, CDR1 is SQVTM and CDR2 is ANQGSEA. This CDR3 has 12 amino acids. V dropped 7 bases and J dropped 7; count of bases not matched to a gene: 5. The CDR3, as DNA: TGCAGCGGGTGGACAGGGGGCTCTGGCTACACCTTC. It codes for CSGWTGGSGYTF.

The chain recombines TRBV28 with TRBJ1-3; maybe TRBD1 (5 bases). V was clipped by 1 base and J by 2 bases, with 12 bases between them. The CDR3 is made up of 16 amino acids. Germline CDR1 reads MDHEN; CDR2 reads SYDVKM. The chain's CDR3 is CASSLSGPETGNTIYF. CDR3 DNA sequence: TGTGCCAGCAGTTTATCAGGGCCCGAGACTGGAAACACCATATATTTT.

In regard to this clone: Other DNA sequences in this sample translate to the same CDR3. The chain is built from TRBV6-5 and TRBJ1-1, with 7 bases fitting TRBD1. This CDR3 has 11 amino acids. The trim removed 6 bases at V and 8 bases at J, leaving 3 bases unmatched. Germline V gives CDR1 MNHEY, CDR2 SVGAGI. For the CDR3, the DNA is TGTGCCAGCAGCCAAGGGGGCGAAGCTTTCTTT. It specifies CASSQGGEAFF.